The source of this T cell receptor (beta chain) is a study of T-cell memory formation after mild COVID-19. TCRalpha and TCRbeta libraries used 5'RACE with constant-segment primers and UMIs. Using its own MiXCR run on the 5' RACE reads, TCRdb lists one record per CDR3 protein. The table shows around 340,000 distinct CDR3 sequences, with approximately 15% occurring only once. General study results and limits: Most CD4+ clones that shrank were in CM and EM, while CD8+ ones turned up in EMRA. What remained unconfirmed was the SARS-CoV-2 specificity of second-wave clones peaking on day 37. Contracting clones, day 15 to 85, had balanced CD4/CD8, and later expanders favored CD4+.

The sample holds a few counts of this clonotype. Antigen: not known. The CDR3 contains 14 residues. Trimming pared 5 bases from V and 3 bases from J, leaving 13 bases between. In germline, CDR1 is SNHLY, CDR2 FYNNEI. The material sequenced was PBMCs or a T cell subset sorted from them (not recorded which). The V call is TRBV2, the J call TRBJ2-5; D is perhaps TRBD1 or TRBD2 (6 bases each). The TCR was taken from a man aged 18 to 30 who had mild COVID-19 (a few samples of this study predate the infection). Cell type and time point are not known. CDR3 sequence (DNA): TGTGCCAGCAGTCGCCTTAGGGGGGAAGAGACCCAGTACTTC. This gives the protein CASSRLRGEETQYF.